The clone carrying this T cell receptor beta chain was seen only a few times. The germline V gene encodes CDR1 MNHEY and CDR2 SMNVEV (reference sequence). The CDR3 is 15 amino acids. The germline V and J ends were trimmed by 5 bases and 2 bases, with 13 bases remaining between them. The data stem from a study of Ad26.COV2.S vaccination and SARS-CoV-2 variants. Clones were read by immunoSEQ multiplex PCR, and TCRdb kept only the in-frame ones, dropping some. Among about 350,000 clones listed, 75% to 90% were seen once. Treatment defined: around 19 received Ad26.COV2.S at low or high dose, single or two shots; about five received placebo; per-sample allocation not given. After the first vaccine or placebo injection, samples were drawn on day 63.

This chain links TRBV27 with TRBJ1-3, with D maybe TRBD1 (5 bases). The receptor was derived from a person aged 18 to 65 who received the Ad26.COV2.S COVID-19 vaccine or a placebo. The material sequenced was peripheral blood, taken in a trial of Ad26.COV2.S vaccine versus placebo. The CDR3 protein is CASSPRQTTGNTIYF. The CDR3, as DNA: TGTGCCAGCAGTCCAAGACAGACTACTGGAAACACCATATATTTT.